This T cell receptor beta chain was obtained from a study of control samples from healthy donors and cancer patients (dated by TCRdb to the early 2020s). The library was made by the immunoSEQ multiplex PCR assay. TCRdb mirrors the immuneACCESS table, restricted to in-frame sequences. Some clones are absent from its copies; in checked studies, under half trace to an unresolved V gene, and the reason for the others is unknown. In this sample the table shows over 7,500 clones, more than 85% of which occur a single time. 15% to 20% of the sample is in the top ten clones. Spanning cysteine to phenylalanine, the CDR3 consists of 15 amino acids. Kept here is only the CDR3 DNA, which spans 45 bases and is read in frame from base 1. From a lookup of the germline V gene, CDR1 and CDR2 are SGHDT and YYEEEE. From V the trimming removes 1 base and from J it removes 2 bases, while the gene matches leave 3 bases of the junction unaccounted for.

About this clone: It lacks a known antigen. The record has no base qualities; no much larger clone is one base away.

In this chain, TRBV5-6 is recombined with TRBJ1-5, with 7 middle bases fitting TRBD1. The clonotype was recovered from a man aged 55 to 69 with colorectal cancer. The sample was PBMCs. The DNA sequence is TGTGCCAGCAGCTTGTCAGGGGGTGGCAATCAGCCCCAGCATTTT. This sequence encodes CASSLSGGGNQPQHF. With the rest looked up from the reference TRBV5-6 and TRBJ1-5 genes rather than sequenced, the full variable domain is DAGVTQSPTHLIKTRGQQVTLRCSPKSGHDTVSWYQQALGQGPQFIFQYYEEEERQRGNFPDRFSGHQFPNYSSELNVNALLLGDSALYLCASSLSGGGNQPQHFGDGTRLSIL.